This is a list of T cell receptor beta chains from one sample in a study of blood T cell repertoires in COVID-19. The method was immunoSEQ multiplex PCR; TCRdb's version includes in-frame clones alone and lacks a portion of them. The data contain about 130,000 clones, about 79% of them singletons. Specimen: peripheral blood. All receptors derive from a woman of 80 years or more with acute or convalescent COVID-19. CDR3s include the opening cysteine and the closing phenylalanine or tryptophan. D genes are given only for firm matches. The size of a clone is reported for some rows only, either as once, few or many, or as a class for expanded clones.

J,size,V,D,DNA,CDR3
TRBJ1-1,-,TRBV18,-,TGTGCCAGCTCACCTCAAGCGACGGCTGAAGCTTTCTTT,CASSPQATAEAFF
TRBJ1-2,-,TRBV18,-,TGTGCCAGCTCACCAGATTCAGGGTCAGATGGCTACACCTTC,CASSPDSGSDGYTF
TRBJ1-1,-,TRBV6-6,-,TGTGCCAGCAAGTGGTATCGGGACACTGAAGCTTTCTTT,CASKWYRDTEAFF
TRBJ1-1,-,TRBV7-3,-,TGTGCCAGCAGTTTTGACAGGAACCATGAAGCTTTCTTT,CASSFDRNHEAFF
TRBJ1-5,-,TRBV12-3/TRBV12-4,-,TGTGCCAGCAGGTCATCGGGGAATCAGCCCCAGCATTTT,CASRSSGNQPQHF
TRBJ1-2,-,TRBV7-2,TRBD1,TGTGCCAGCAGCTCTACACCACCAGGGGGCGCCTATGGCTACACCTTC,CASSSTPPGGAYGYTF
TRBJ1-2,-,TRBV11-2,-,TGTGCCAGCAGCCGTTTGGACAGTATCAACTATGGCTACACCTTC,CASSRLDSINYGYTF
TRBJ2-2,-,TRBV5-1,-,TGCGCCAGCAGCCTTACGGAGGACACCGGGGAGCTGTTTTTT,CASSLTEDTGELFF
TRBJ1-1,-,TRBV7-3,-,TGTGCCAGCAGCCCCTCCTTGAACACTGAAGCTTTCTTT,CASSPSLNTEAFF
TRBJ1-2,-,TRBV30,-,TGTGCCTGGAAACCAATACAGGCCAACTATGGCTACACCTTC,CAWKPIQANYGYTF
TRBJ1-6,-,TRBV9,TRBD1,TGTGCCAGCAGCCTTCGGACCGGGACAGTAAATTCACCCCTCCACTTT,CASSLRTGTVNSPLHF
TRBJ1-1,-,TRBV19,-,TGTGCCAGTAGTATATCTGGGTCAGGTAACACTGAAGCTTTCTTT,CASSISGSGNTEAFF
TRBJ1-2,-,TRBV6-5,TRBD1,TGTGCCAGCAGTTCAGGGGGCAGAGGCTATGGCTACACCTTC,CASSSGGRGYGYTF
TRBJ1-1,few,TRBV10-3,TRBD1,TGTGCCATCGGGACAGGGTCCGCTGAAGCTTTCTTT,CAIGTGSAEAFF
TRBJ2-3,-,TRBV5-1,-,TGCGCCAGCAGCCCTGGTACGAGGATAAGGAGCACAGATACGCAGTATTTT,CASSPGTRIRSTDTQYF
TRBJ2-7,-,TRBV7-3,-,TGTGCCAGCAGCTTAATGGCTGCAGGGTCCGAGCAGTACTTC,CASSLMAAGSEQYF
TRBJ2-3,-,TRBV18,-,TGTGCCAGCTCACCAGTGCGCCTTGAGGGGGCAGATACGCAGTATTTT,CASSPVRLEGADTQYF
TRBJ2-5,-,TRBV19,TRBD1,TGTGCCAGTAGTCGCCGCAGGGGGCCGGAGGAGACCCAGTACTTC,CASSRRRGPEETQYF
TRBJ2-5,-,TRBV6-2/TRBV6-3,-,TGTGCCAGCAGTTACCTTCAGGGCCAAGAGACCCAGTACTTC,CASSYLQGQETQYF
TRBJ1-2,-,TRBV4-1,-,TGCGCCAGCAGCCAAGAGTCCTTCGGGGGCTACACCTTC,CASSQESFGGYTF
TRBJ1-2,-,TRBV10-3,-,TGTGCCATCAGTTTCGGGGAAGGCTACACCTTC,CAISFGEGYTF
TRBJ1-1,-,TRBV5-1,TRBD1,TGCGCCAGCAGCACCTTAGACAGGGGGCAAACTGAAGCTTTCTTT,CASSTLDRGQTEAFF
TRBJ1-1,-,TRBV10-1,TRBD1,TGCGCCAGCAGTCTTTTCTCAGGGGGCACTGAAGCTTTCTTT,CASSLFSGGTEAFF
TRBJ1-2,once,TRBV7-2,-,TGTGCCAGCAGCTCCGCTTTAGCGGGCTATGGCTACACCTTC,CASSSALAGYGYTF
TRBJ2-7,-,TRBV5-1,-,TGCGCCAGCAGCTTCGGAGGGGATGCCTTTGACGAGCAGTACTTC,CASSFGGDAFDEQYF
TRBJ2-6,-,TRBV25-1,TRBD1,TGTGCCAGCAGTGAGCAGGGACAGGGGGCGCGTGGGGCCAACGTCCTGACTTTC,CASSEQGQGARGANVLTF
TRBJ2-5,-,TRBV6-5,-,TGTGCCAGCATCCTAGACCCGGGAGAGACCCAGTACTTC,CASILDPGETQYF
TRBJ1-2,-,TRBV3-1/TRBV3-2,TRBD1,TGTGCCAGCAGCCAAGAGACAGGGGGACGGAATGGCTACACCTTC,CASSQETGGRNGYTF
TRBJ2-3,-,TRBV5-4,-,TGTGCCAGCAGCCCCGGGGTAGGGATTGATACGCAGTATTTT,CASSPGVGIDTQYF
TRBJ2-3,few,TRBV5-1,TRBD1,TGCGCCAGCAGCTCCTGGCAGGGGGCAGATACGCAGTATTTT,CASSSWQGADTQYF
TRBJ2-1,-,TRBV7-6,TRBD1,TGTGCCAGCAGCCCTGGGACAGGGAGGTGGGCTGAGCAGTTCTTC,CASSPGTGRWAEQFF
TRBJ2-1,-,TRBV12-3/TRBV12-4,-,TGTGCCAGCACAATGAGCTCCTACAATGAGCAGTTCTTC,CASTMSSYNEQFF
TRBJ2-2,few,TRBV4-1,TRBD2,TGCGCCAGCAGCCAAGATTTGGGACTAGCGGGAAAGAACACCGGGGAGCTGTTTTTT,CASSQDLGLAGKNTGELFF
TRBJ2-7,-,TRBV5-4,TRBD1,TGTGCCAGCAGCTTTCCGGGACAGGGGTTAGAGCAGTACTTC,CASSFPGQGLEQYF
TRBJ2-7,-,TRBV5-1,TRBD2,TGCGCCAGCTCCCTAGGTTCTAGCGGTTCCTACGAGCAGTACTTC,CASSLGSSGSYEQYF
TRBJ2-5,-,TRBV13,TRBD2,TGTGCCAGCAGCCTCCCGGGACTAGCGGGGGGGCCGGAGACCCAGTACTTC,CASSLPGLAGGPETQYF
TRBJ1-5,once,TRBV20-1,TRBD1,TGCAGTGCTAGTGAAAAGACAGGGCTCAGTCAGCCCCAGCATTTT,CSASEKTGLSQPQHF
TRBJ1-4,-,TRBV29-1,-,TGCAGCGTTGAGGGATCAGGGACTAATGAAAAACTGTTTTTT,CSVEGSGTNEKLFF
TRBJ1-1,once,TRBV11-3,-,TGTGCCAGCAGCCAGGTGCGGGGGTCTGAAGCTTTCTTT,CASSQVRGSEAFF
TRBJ1-2,-,TRBV24-1,-,TGTGCCACCAGTACAGGGCCCGACCGAGCTAACTATGGCTACACCTTC,CATSTGPDRANYGYTF